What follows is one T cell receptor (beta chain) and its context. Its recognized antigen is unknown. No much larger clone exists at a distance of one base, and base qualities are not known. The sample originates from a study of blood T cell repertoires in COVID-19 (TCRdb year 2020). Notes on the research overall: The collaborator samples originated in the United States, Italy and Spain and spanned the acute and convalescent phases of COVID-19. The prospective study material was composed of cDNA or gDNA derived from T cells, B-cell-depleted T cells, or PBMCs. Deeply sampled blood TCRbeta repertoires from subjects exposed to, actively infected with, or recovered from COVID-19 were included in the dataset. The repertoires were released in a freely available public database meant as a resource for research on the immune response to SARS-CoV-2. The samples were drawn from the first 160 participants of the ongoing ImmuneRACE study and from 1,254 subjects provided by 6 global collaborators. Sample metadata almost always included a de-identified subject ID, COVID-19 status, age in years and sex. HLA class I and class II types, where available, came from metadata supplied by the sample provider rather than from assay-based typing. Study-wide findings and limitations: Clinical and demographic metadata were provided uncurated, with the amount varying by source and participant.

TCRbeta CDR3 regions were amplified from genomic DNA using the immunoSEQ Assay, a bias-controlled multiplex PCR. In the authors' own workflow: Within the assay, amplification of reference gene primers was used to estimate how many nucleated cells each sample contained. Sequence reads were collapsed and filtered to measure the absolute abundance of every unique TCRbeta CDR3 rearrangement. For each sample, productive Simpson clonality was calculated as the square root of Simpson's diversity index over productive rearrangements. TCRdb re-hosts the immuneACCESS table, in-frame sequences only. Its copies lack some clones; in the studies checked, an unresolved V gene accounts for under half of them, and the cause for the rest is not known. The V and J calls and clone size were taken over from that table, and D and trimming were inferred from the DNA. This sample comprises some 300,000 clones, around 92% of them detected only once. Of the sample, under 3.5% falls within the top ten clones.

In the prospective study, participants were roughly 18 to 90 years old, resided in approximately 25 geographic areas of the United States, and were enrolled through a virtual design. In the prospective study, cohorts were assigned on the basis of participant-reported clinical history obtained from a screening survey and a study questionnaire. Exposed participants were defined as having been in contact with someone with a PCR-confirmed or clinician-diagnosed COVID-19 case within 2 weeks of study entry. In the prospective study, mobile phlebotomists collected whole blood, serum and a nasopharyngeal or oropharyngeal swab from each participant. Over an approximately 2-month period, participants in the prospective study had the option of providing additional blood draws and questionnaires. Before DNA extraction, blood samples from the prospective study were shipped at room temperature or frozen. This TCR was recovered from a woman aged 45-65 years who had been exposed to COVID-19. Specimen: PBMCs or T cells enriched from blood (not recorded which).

The nucleotide sequence reads as follows: TGTGCCAGCTCGCAGACAGGGGGCTATGGCTACACCTTC. This gives the protein CASSQTGGYGYTF. The rearrangement joined TRBV18 to TRBJ1-2; 9 bases in the middle match TRBD1. V is cut back by 6 bases and J by 4 bases, with 3 bases in the junction unmatched. CDR1 and CDR2 are read off the germline V gene as KGHSH and LQKENI. The CDR3 starts with the cysteine, ends with the phenylalanine, and has 13 residues. Only CDR3 DNA is held: 39 bases, read in frame from base 1.